This T cell receptor beta chain is drawn from a study of OX40 agonist ivuxolimab in advanced cancers. For the study at large: Patients in the trial were receiving intravenous ivuxolimab every 2 weeks, at doses of 0.01 to 10 mg/kg. Study outcomes and limitations: Within 6 weeks, CD4+ and CD8+ blood T cells expanded clonally at 0.1 to 3.0 mg/kg.

Blood sampling took place at baseline, cycle 4 day 1, and cycle 7 day 1. On this clone: Antigen unknown.

Germline assignment: CDR1 SGHDN and CDR2 FVKESK. CDR3 length: 13 amino acids. V lost 4 bases and J lost 0, with 6 bases in between. Clones were read by immunoSEQ multiplex PCR, and TCRdb kept only the in-frame ones, dropping some. Among about 74,000 clones listed, 84% were seen once. The sample in question was CD4+ or CD8+ T cells sorted from blood, obtained in a trial of the OX40 agonist ivuxolimab. This receptor was obtained from an adult with an advanced solid tumor such as melanoma, head and neck, liver or kidney cancer. The rearrangement links TRBV14 to TRBJ2-5, with D possibly being TRBD1 or TRBD2 (5 bases each). The CDR3 nucleotides are TGTGCCAGCAGCCGGGGGTACCAAGAGACCCAGTACTTC. Residues: CASSRGYQETQYF.